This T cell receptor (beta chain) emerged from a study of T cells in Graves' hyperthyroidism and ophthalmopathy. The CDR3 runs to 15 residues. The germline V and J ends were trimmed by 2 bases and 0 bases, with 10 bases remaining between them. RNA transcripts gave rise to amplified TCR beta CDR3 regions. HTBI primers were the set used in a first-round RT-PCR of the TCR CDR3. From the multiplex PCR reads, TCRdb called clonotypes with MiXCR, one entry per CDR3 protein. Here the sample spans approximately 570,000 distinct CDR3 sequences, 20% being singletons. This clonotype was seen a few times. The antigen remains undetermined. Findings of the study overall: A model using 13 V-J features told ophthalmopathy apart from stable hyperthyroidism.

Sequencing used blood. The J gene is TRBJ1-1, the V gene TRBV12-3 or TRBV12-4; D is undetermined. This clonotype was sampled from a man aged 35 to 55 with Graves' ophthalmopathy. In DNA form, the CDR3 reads TGTGCCAGCAGTTTACAACCCCAGGTGAACACTGAAGCTTTCTTT. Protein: CASSLQPQVNTEAFF.